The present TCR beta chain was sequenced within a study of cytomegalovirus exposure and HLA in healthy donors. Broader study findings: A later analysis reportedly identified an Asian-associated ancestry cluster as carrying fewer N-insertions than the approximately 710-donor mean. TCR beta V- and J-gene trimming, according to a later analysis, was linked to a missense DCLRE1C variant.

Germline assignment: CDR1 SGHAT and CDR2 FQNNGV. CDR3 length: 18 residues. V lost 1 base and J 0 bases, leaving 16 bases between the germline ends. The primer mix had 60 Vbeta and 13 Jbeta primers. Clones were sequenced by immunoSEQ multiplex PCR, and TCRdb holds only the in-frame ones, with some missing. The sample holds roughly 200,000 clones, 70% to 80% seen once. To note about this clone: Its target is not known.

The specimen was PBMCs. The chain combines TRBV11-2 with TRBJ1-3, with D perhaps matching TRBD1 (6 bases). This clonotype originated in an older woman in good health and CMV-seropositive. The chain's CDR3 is CASSLALKRTVSGNTIYF. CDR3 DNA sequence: TGTGCCAGCAGCTTAGCCCTGAAACGGACAGTCTCTGGAAACACCATATATTTT.